Each of the 3 T cell receptor beta chains below was sequenced from the same sample in a study of OX40 agonist ivuxolimab in advanced cancers. Measured with immunoSEQ multiplex PCR; TCRdb has only the in-frame clones, and not every one. Of over 30,000 clones detected, over 65% appear once; the ten largest clones hold 10% to 15%. The sample was CD4+ or CD8+ T cells sorted from blood, taken in a trial of the OX40 agonist ivuxolimab. The receptor set was obtained from an adult with an advanced solid tumor such as melanoma, head and neck, liver or kidney cancer.

The rearrangement uses TRBV5-5 and TRBJ1-3; D remains unclear. Germline CDR1 reads SGHKS; CDR2 reads YYEKEE (reference sequence). V lost 7 bases to trimming and J lost 3 bases, with 11 bases between them. There are 13 residues in the CDR3. Here the CDR3 DNA reads TGTGCCAGCCGTGATGTGAGTGGAAACACCATATATTTT. Residues: CASRDVSGNTIYF. Combining the CDR3 with reference TRBV5-5 and TRBJ1-3 gives the whole variable domain DAGVTQSPTHLIKTRGQQVTLRCSPISGHKSVSWYQQVLGQGPQFIFQYYEKEERGRGNFPDRFSARQFPNYSSELNVNALLLGDSALYLCASRDVSGNTIYFGEGSWLTVV.

V and J are TRBV6-1 and TRBJ1-2; 8 nucleotides line up with TRBD1. V lost 6 bases and J lost 13; bases outside the gene matches: 16. Germline V gene sequence: CDR1 MNHNS, CDR2 SASEGT. This CDR3 is built from 14 residues. The CDR3: CASRLYSADREVTF. The CDR3 region has the DNA TGTGCCAGCAGACTCTATTCCGCGGACAGGGAGGTCACCTTC.

The chain links TRBV19 to TRBJ1-2; weak D call: TRBD1 (6 bases). The ends were cut back, 4 bases at V and 5 bases at J, with 17 bases in the middle. The length of the CDR3 is 15 residues. CDR1 and CDR2 (germline): LNHDA, SQIVND (reference sequence). This chain's CDR3 is CASSRSEKQGYGYTF. In nucleotides, the CDR3 is TGTGCCAGTAGTAGGTCTGAGAAACAGGGTTATGGCTACACCTTC.